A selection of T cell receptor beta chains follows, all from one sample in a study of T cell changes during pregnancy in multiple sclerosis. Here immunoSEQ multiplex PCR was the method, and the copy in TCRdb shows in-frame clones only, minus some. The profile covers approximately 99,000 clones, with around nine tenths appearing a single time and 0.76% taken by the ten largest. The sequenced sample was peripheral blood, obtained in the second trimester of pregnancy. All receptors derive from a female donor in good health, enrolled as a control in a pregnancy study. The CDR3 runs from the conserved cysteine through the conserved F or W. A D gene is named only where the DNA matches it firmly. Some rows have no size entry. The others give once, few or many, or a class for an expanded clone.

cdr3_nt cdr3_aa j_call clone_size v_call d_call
TGTGCCAGCAGCTTGATCAGGGGGAACACCGGGGAGCTGTTTTTT CASSLIRGNTGELFF TRBJ2-2 NA TRBV11-2 NA
TGTGCCAGCAGTCTTCTAGCGGACAGCTACGAGCAGTACTTC CASSLLADSYEQYF TRBJ2-7 NA TRBV28 NA
TGTGCCAGCAGTGGGTTTAGAAATAGCGGGAGTTATTACAATGAGCAGTTCTTC CASSGFRNSGSYYNEQFF TRBJ2-1 NA TRBV6-1 TRBD2
TGTGCCAGCAGCTCCGGACAAGGCTATGGCTACACCTTC CASSSGQGYGYTF TRBJ1-2 NA TRBV11-2 NA
TGTGCCAGCAGCTTCTTGGGACAGGGGGCTGAGACCCAGTACTTC CASSFLGQGAETQYF TRBJ2-5 NA TRBV7-2 TRBD1
TGTGCCAGCTCACCGACAGCCCAAGAGACCCAGTACTTC CASSPTAQETQYF TRBJ2-5 NA TRBV18 NA
TGTGCCAGCAGTGAAGGAAGCTCGGCCCTCCACTTT CASSEGSSALHF TRBJ1-6 NA TRBV2 NA
TGTGCCAGCAGCCCCTTGGTGGCACAGGGGAATCAGCCCCAGCATTTT CASSPLVAQGNQPQHF TRBJ1-5 NA TRBV7-8 TRBD1
TGTGCCAGCAGTGACTCCATGGATACGCAGTATTTT CASSDSMDTQYF TRBJ2-3 NA TRBV6-4 NA
TGCGCCAGCAGCCATCCTACCGGGACTAGCGGGAAAGGCGGCGAGACCCAGTACTTC CASSHPTGTSGKGGETQYF TRBJ2-5 NA TRBV4-1 TRBD2
TGTGCCACCAGCAGATACAGGGGTAGCAATCAGCCCCAGCATTTT CATSRYRGSNQPQHF TRBJ1-5 few TRBV15 TRBD1
TGTGCCAGCAGCATCACAGGTTTGGGGGAGACCCAGTACTTC CASSITGLGETQYF TRBJ2-5 NA TRBV7-7 NA
TGTGCCAGTAGTATTAGCAGCCAAGAGACCCAGTACTTC CASSISSQETQYF TRBJ2-5 NA TRBV19 NA
TGCGCCAGCAGCTTGTTAGGCGGGGGGGAAGAGACCCAGTACTTC CASSLLGGGEETQYF TRBJ2-5 NA TRBV5-1 TRBD2
TGTGCCAGCAGACTAGCGGCGGATACGCAGTATTTT CASRLAADTQYF TRBJ2-3 NA TRBV27 TRBD2
TGTGCCAGCGGTGAGGACAGGCTCCCGGGGCTGGATGGCTACACCTTC CASGEDRLPGLDGYTF TRBJ1-2 NA TRBV27 TRBD1
TGTGCCAGCAGCGACCGCCGACAGGGTGGTGGCTACACCTTC CASSDRRQGGGYTF TRBJ1-2 few TRBV9 TRBD1
TGTGCCAGCAGCGTCTTGGCAGGCAGCTCCTACGAGCAGTACTTC CASSVLAGSSYEQYF TRBJ2-7 NA TRBV5-4 NA
TGTGCCAGCTCACCGGGACTGACCGCTGAAGCTTTCTTT CASSPGLTAEAFF TRBJ1-1 NA TRBV18 NA
TGTGCCAGCAGTTACTCCTGGGACAGGGGGTATGAGCAGTTCTTC CASSYSWDRGYEQFF TRBJ2-1 NA TRBV6-5 TRBD1